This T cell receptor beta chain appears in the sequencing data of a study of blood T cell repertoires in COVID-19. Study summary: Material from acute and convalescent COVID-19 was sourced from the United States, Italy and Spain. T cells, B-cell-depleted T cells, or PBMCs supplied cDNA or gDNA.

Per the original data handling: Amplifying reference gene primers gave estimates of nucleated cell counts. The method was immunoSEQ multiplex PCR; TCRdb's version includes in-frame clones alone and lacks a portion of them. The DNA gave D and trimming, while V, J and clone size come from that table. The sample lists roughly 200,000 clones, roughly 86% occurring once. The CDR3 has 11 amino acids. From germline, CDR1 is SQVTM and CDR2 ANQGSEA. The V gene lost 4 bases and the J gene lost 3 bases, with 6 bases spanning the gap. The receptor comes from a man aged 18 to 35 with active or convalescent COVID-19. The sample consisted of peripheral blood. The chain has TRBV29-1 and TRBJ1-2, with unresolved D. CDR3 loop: CSVVSDYGYTF. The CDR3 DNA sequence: TGCAGCGTTGTGTCGGACTATGGCTACACCTTC.